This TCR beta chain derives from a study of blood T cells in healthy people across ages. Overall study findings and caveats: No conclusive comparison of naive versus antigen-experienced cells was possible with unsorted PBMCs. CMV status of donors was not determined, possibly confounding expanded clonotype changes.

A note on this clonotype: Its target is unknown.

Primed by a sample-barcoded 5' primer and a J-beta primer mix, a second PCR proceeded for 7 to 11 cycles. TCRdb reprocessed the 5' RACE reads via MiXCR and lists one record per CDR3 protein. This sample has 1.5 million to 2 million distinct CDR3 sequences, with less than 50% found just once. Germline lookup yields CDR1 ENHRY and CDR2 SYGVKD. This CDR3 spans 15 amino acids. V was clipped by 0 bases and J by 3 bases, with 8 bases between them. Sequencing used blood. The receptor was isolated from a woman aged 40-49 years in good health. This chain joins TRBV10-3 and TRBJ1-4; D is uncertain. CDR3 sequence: CAISESWVSNEKLFF. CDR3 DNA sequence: TGTGCCATCAGTGAGTCCTGGGTTTCTAATGAAAAACTGTTTTTT.